The rows below give T cell receptor beta chains drawn from one sample of a study of blood T cell repertoires in COVID-19. Sequencing used immunoSEQ multiplex PCR; TCRdb keeps in-frame clones, though not all of them. The table has 60,000 to 85,000 clones, 85% seen once. The sequenced sample consisted of peripheral blood. Every receptor here comes from a man in his sixties with COVID-19, enrolled during active disease. The CDR3 runs from the conserved cysteine through the conserved F or W. A D gene is named only where the DNA matches it firmly. Expanded clones are given a class, and other clones once, few, many or no size at all.

d_gene | abundance | j_gene | v_gene | CDR3nt | CDR3aa
TRBD2 | NA | TRBJ2-4 | TRBV4-1 | TGCGCCAGCAGCCAAGGACGGACTAGCGGAGCCAAAAACATTCAGTACTTC | CASSQGRTSGAKNIQYF
NA | NA | TRBJ1-1 | TRBV3-1/TRBV3-2 | TGTGCCAGCAGCCAGCAGCCCCTATATTCAGGGTATTCTGAAGCTTTCTTT | CASSQQPLYSGYSEAFF
NA | NA | TRBJ2-7 | TRBV3-1/TRBV3-2 | TGTGCCAGCAGCCGATCAGATCAGGCCTACGAGCAGTACTTC | CASSRSDQAYEQYF
TRBD1 | NA | TRBJ2-6 | TRBV9 | TGTGCCAGCAGCGTAGCTATGGGACAGGGTTACGGGGCCAACGTCCTGACTTTC | CASSVAMGQGYGANVLTF
NA | once | TRBJ2-4 | TRBV4-2 | TGTGCCAGCAGCCAGACCCCAGGGGCCAAAAACATTCAGTACTTC | CASSQTPGAKNIQYF
TRBD1 | once | TRBJ1-1 | TRBV29-1 | TGCAGCGTTGACGGGGACAGAGAAGCTTTCTTT | CSVDGDREAFF
TRBD2 | NA | TRBJ2-5 | TRBV10-3 | TGTGCCATCGCCGGGACTATGGGAGAGACCCAGTACTTC | CAIAGTMGETQYF
NA | NA | TRBJ1-2 | TRBV7-9 | TGTGCCAGCAGCCGGACTGTCGACTATGGGTTGGGCTACACCTTC | CASSRTVDYGLGYTF
TRBD1 | NA | TRBJ1-2 | TRBV5-6 | TGTGCCAGCAGACTCTCGACAGGGGGCGCAGTATTAGGTGGCACCTTC | CASRLSTGGAVLGGTF
NA | NA | TRBJ2-2 | TRBV15 | TGTGCCACCAGCAGAGAAAAGCTTAACGGGGAGCTGTTTTTT | CATSREKLNGELFF
TRBD1 | NA | TRBJ1-5 | TRBV27 | TGTGCCAGCAGGAGACAGGGGGCGGACAATCAGCCCCAGCATTTT | CASRRQGADNQPQHF
TRBD1 | NA | TRBJ1-2 | TRBV5-5 | TGTGCCAGCAGCCTGGGGACAGCTAACTATGGCTACACCTTC | CASSLGTANYGYTF
NA | NA | TRBJ1-3 | TRBV15 | TGTGCCACCAGCAGAGATCGGGAGGGAACCATATATTTT | CATSRDREGTIYF
NA | NA | TRBJ2-6 | TRBV19 | TGTGCCAGTGAAGGAGGGTCTGGGGCCAACGTCCTGACTTTC | CASEGGSGANVLTF
NA | NA | TRBJ1-1 | TRBV18 | TGTGCCAGCTCACCAGAGACAGTCATGAACACTGAAGCTTTCTTT | CASSPETVMNTEAFF
TRBD2 | NA | TRBJ2-1 | TRBV24-1 | TGTGCCACCAGTGACCCCGGACTAGCGGGGGCATACTCCTACAATGAGCAGTTCTTC | CATSDPGLAGAYSYNEQFF
TRBD2 | once | TRBJ2-3 | TRBV18 | TGTGCCAGCTCACTAGCGGGATCAGATACGCAGTATTTT | CASSLAGSDTQYF
NA | NA | TRBJ2-3 | TRBV27 | TGTGCCAGCAGTTTTTTCGGGGGTGAAACAGATACGCAGTATTTT | CASSFFGGETDTQYF
TRBD2 | once | TRBJ2-2 | TRBV24-1 | TGTGCCATCGAGCGGGGGGCGGGCACCGGGGAGCTGTTTTTT | CAIERGAGTGELFF
TRBD1 | NA | TRBJ1-2 | TRBV5-5 | TGTGCCAGCAGCCTGGGACAGGGTATAGGAGGCTACACCTTC | CASSLGQGIGGYTF
TRBD2 | few | TRBJ2-2 | TRBV2 | TGTGCCAGCAGCGACCTTGGTGCGGGGGGGAACACCGGGGAGCTGTTTTTT | CASSDLGAGGNTGELFF
TRBD1 | NA | TRBJ1-1 | TRBV7-3 | TGTGCCAGCAGCTTAACACCGGGACAGGGTGAAGCTTTCTTT | CASSLTPGQGEAFF
NA | NA | TRBJ2-1 | TRBV24-1 | TGTGCCACCTCTGCAGGGTGGGGCTCCTACAATGAGCAGTTCTTC | CATSAGWGSYNEQFF
NA | NA | TRBJ1-3 | TRBV19 | TGTGCCAGTAGTACCGGGGGGGCGGCTGGAAACACCATATATTTT | CASSTGGAAGNTIYF
TRBD1 | once | TRBJ1-4 | TRBV6-5 | TGTGCCAGCAGTTACGACAGGGAATCGAATGAAAAACTGTTTTTT | CASSYDRESNEKLFF
NA | NA | TRBJ2-3 | TRBV3-1/TRBV3-2 | TGTGCCAGCAGCCAAGCACAGTCCACAGATACGCAGTATTTT | CASSQAQSTDTQYF
TRBD1 | NA | TRBJ1-2 | TRBV5-4 | TGTGCCAGCAGCAGGGACAGGGCAGACTATGGCTACACCTTC | CASSRDRADYGYTF